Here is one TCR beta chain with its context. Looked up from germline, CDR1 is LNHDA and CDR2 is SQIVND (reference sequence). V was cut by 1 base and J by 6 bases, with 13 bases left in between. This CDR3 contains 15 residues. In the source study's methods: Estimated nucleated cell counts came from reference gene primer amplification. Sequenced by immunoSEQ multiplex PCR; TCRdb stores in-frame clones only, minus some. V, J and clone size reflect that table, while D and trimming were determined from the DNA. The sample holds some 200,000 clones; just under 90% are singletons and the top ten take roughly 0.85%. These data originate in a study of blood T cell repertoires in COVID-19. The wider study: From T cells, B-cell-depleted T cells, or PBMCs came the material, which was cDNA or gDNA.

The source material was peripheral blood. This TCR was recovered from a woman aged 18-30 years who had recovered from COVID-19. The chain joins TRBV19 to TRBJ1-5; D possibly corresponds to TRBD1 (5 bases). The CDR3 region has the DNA TGTGCCAGTAGTATAGGCGCAGGGAGGGGTCAGCCCCAGCATTTT. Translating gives CASSIGAGRGQPQHF. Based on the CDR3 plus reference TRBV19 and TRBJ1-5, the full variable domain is DGGITQSPKYLFRKEGQNVTLSCEQNLNHDAMYWYRQDPGQGLRLIYYSQIVNDFQKGDIAEGYSVSREKKESFPLTVTSAQKNPTAFYLCASSIGAGRGQPQHFGDGTRLSIL.